The T cell receptor beta chain under discussion was sequenced for a study of T cell repertoires in cytomegalovirus infection. Study context: The public TCR beta signatures pointed to both CMV infection and matching HLA type. Study-wide results and caveats: The study identified carriers of CMV plus the relevant HLA from cumulative public TCR beta family frequency.

TCRdb redid the calling of the reads with MiXCR, one entry per CDR3 protein. Of over 90,000 distinct CDR3 sequences listed, 15% to 20% are singletons. With respect to this clonotype: Its antigen is as yet unknown.

The V end was cut by 3 bases, the J end by 4 bases, with 9 bases between. Germline CDR1 is SGHTA and CDR2 is FQGNSA. This CDR3 spans 13 amino acids. This chain uses TRBV7-2 with TRBJ2-5, with D unclear. This clonotype was obtained from a human donor in good health (CMV status not recorded). Some clones in this sample may be carry-over from other donors' samples. Sequenced input: PBMCs. For the CDR3, the DNA is TGTGCCAGCAGCTTTGTGGTCGTAGAGACCCAGTACTTC. Translated: CASSFVVVETQYF.